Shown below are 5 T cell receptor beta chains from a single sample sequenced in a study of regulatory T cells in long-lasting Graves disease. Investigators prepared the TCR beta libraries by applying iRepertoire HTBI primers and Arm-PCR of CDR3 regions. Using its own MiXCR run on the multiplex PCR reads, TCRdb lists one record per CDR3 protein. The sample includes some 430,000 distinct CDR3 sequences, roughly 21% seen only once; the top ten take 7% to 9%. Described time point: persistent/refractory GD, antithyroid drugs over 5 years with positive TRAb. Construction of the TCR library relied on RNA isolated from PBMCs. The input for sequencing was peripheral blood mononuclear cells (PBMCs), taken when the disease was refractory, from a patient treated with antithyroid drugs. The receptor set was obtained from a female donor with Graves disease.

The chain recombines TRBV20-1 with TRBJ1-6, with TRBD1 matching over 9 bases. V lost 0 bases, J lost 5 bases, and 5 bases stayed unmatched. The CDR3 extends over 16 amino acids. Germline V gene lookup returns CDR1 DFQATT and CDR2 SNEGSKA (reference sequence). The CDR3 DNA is TGCAGTGCTAGAGATTTGGGACAGGGAAATAATTCACCCCTCCACTTT. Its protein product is CSARDLGQGNNSPLHF.

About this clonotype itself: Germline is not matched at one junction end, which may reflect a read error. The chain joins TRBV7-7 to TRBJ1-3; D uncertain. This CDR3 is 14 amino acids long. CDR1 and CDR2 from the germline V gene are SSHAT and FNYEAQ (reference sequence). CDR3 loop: CASSQDTFGNTIYF. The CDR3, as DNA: TGTGCTAGCAGCCAAGACACCTTTGGAAACACCATATATTTT.

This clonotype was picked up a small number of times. The CDR3 sequence: CAWSPGQEGQPQHF. The CDR3 bases are TGTGCCTGGAGTCCTGGACAGGAGGGGCAGCCCCAGCATTTT. The V call is TRBV30, the J call TRBJ1-5; TRBD1 matches at 7 bases. V lost 2 bases, J lost 7 bases, and 8 bases stayed unmatched. Looked up from germline, CDR1 is GTSNPN and CDR2 is SVGIG (reference sequence). CDR3 length: 14 amino acids.

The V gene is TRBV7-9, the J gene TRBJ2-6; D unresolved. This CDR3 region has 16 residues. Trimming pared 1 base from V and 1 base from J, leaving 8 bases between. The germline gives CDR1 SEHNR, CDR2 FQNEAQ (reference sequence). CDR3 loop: CASSLEWYSGANVLTF. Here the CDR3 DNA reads TGTGCCAGCAGCTTAGAGTGGTATTCTGGGGCCAACGTCCTGACTTTC.

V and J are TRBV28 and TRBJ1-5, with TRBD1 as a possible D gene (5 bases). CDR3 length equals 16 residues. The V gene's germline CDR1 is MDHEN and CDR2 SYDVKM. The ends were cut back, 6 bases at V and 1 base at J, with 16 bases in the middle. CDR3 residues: CASSQRGVVSNQPQHF. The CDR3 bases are TGTGCCAGCAGCCAAAGAGGGGTAGTGAGCAATCAGCCCCAGCATTTT.